Presented here are 20 T cell receptor beta chains from one specimen sequenced in a study of T cell responses to AZD1222 COVID-19 vaccine. Libraries were prepared by immunoSEQ multiplex PCR; TCRdb keeps only in-frame clonotypes and omits some of them. Here the sample spans under 150,000 clones, roughly 92% being singletons. The sample here was peripheral blood, taken 28 days after the second AZD1222 dose. These receptor sequences come from an adult who received the AZD1222 COVID-19 vaccine.

The V gene is TRBV7-9, the J gene TRBJ1-2; a possible D gene is TRBD1 (5 bases). The V end lost 5 bases, the J end lost 2 bases, and 12 bases lay between the germline ends. The CDR3 length is 14 residues. Germline lookup yields CDR1 SEHNR and CDR2 FQNEAQ (reference sequence). As DNA, the CDR3 is TGTGCCAGCAGCAACTCGGACATAAACTATGGCTACACCTTC. It translates to CASSNSDINYGYTF.

The chain links TRBV28 to TRBJ2-1, with 7 bases lining up with TRBD2. Unmatched junction bases numbered 8, after V lost 5 bases and J lost 1 base. Germline CDR1 and CDR2: MDHEN and SYDVKM. The CDR3 loop spans 16 amino acids. Here the CDR3 DNA reads TGTGCCAGCAGTAGTCTAGCGGAGGAATCCTACAATGAGCAGTTCTTC. Its protein is CASSSLAEESYNEQFF.

The V and J genes are TRBV9 and TRBJ1-1; 8 bases map to TRBD1. This CDR3 is built from 12 residues. Per the germline V gene, CDR1 is SGDLS and CDR2 is YYNGEE. Unmatched junction bases numbered 4, after V lost 3 bases and J lost 9 bases. CDR3 region: CASSGGTGQAFF. The CDR3 coding sequence is TGTGCCAGCAGCGGGGGGACAGGACAAGCTTTCTTT. Combining the CDR3 with reference TRBV9 and TRBJ1-1 gives the whole variable domain DSGVTQTPKHLITATGQRVTLRCSPRSGDLSVYWYQQSLDQGLQFLIQYYNGEERAKGNILERFSAQQFPDLHSELNLSSLELGDSALYFCASSGGTGQAFFGQGTRLTVV.

The chain links TRBV28 to TRBJ1-1; TRBD1 might be the D (6 bases). The length of the CDR3 is 15 residues. CDR1 MDHEN and CDR2 SYDVKM come from the germline V gene. Trimming took off 6 bases at V and 5 bases at J, with 19 bases between the two ends. The DNA of the CDR3 is TGTGCCAGCAGCTCCACGATGGGGGCAGGGACTGAAGCTTTCTTT. This gives the protein CASSSTMGAGTEAFF. The variable domain in full, completed from reference TRBV28 and TRBJ1-1, reads DVKVTQSSRYLVKRTGEKVFLECVQDMDHENMFWYRQDPGLGLRLIYFSYDVKMKEKGDIPEGYSVSREKKERFSLILESASTNQTSMYLCASSSTMGAGTEAFFGQGTRLTVV.

J is TRBJ2-2 and V is TRBV30; D is possibly TRBD1 or TRBD2 (5 bases each). The CDR3 contains 14 residues. V shed 5 bases and J shed 7 bases, with 17 bases lying between them. CDR1 and CDR2 from the germline V gene are GTSNPN and SVGIG (reference sequence). The CDR3 DNA follows: TGTGCCTGGGGGAAGTGGGGGAGCGGCGGGGAGCTGTTTTTT. This translates into CAWGKWGSGGELFF. Full variable domain (outside the CDR3, taken from reference TRBV30 and TRBJ2-2): SQTIHQWPATLVQPVGSPLSLECTVEGTSNPNLYWYRQAAGRGLQLLFYSVGIGQISSEVPQNLSASRPQDRQFILSSKKLLLSDSGFYLCAWGKWGSGGELFFGEGSRLTVL.

The chain employs TRBV15 and TRBJ1-2, with 9 bases fitting TRBD1. Germline V gene sequence: CDR1 LNHNV, CDR2 YYDKDF (reference sequence). Losses at the gene ends were 0 bases for V and 4 bases for J; bases not matched to a gene: 9. The length of the CDR3 is 17 residues. The CDR3 region has the DNA TGTGCCACCAGCAGAGATTTGGCAGACAGGGGGTCCTATGGCTACACCTTC. Protein product: CATSRDLADRGSYGYTF.

The chain employs TRBV19 and TRBJ1-4; D gene uncertain. Germline CDR1 LNHDA, CDR2 SQIVND (reference sequence). The CDR3 runs 15 residues. The V gene lost 6 bases and the J gene lost 0 bases, with 11 bases spanning the gap. The CDR3 DNA follows: TGTGCCAGTAGCTCCAGCCCAGCAACTAATGAAAAACTGTTTTTT. Translating it yields CASSSSPATNEKLFF.

The chain joins TRBV7-2 to TRBJ1-6, with 12 bases matching TRBD1. Trimming removed 4 bases from V and 9 bases from J; junction bases left unmatched: 7. CDR1 and CDR2 (germline): SGHTA, FQGNSA. The CDR3 runs to 16 residues. DNA of the CDR3: TGTGCCAGCAGCTCGGGACAGGGGGCTAAGGCTTCACCCCTCCACTTT. This sequence encodes CASSSGQGAKASPLHF. Full variable domain (remainder filled in from reference TRBV7-2 and TRBJ1-6): GAGVSQSPSNKVTEKGKDVELRCDPISGHTALYWYRQSLGQGLEFLIYFQGNSAPDKSGLPSDRFSAERTGGSVSTLTIQRTQQEDSAVYLCASSSGQGAKASPLHFGNGTRLTVT.

This chain links TRBV6-1 with TRBJ2-7; possible D gene TRBD1, 6 bases. This CDR3 region has 16 residues. V gave up 3 bases and J gave up 1 base, with 16 bases separating them. Germline CDR1 reads MNHNS; CDR2 reads SASEGT. The CDR3 here is CASSDPTLRGSYEQYF. For the CDR3, the DNA is TGTGCCAGCAGTGATCCTACCTTAAGGGGGTCCTACGAGCAGTACTTC.

The V and J genes are TRBV6-2 or TRBV6-3 and TRBJ2-1; TRBD2 matches at 10 bases. CDR1 and CDR2 (germline): MNHEY, SVGEGT. J was trimmed by 0 bases and V by 5 bases; bases with no gene match: 1. CDR3 length: 15 residues. CDR3 sequence (DNA): TGTGCCAGCAGTCTAGCGGGGGTCTCCTACAATGAGCAGTTCTTC. Protein product: CASSLAGVSYNEQFF.

The rearrangement uses TRBV28 and TRBJ1-6; no definite D call. Deletions cut 4 bases from V and 11 bases from J, with 6 bases between. The germline CDR1 and CDR2 sequences are MDHEN and SYDVKM. The CDR3 sequence is 11 residues long. In DNA, the CDR3 is TGTGCCAGCAGTTCATGGGCACCCCTCCACTTT. Its protein product is CASSSWAPLHF.

Only one count was recorded for this clone. J is TRBJ1-1 and V is TRBV6-5; TRBD1 is a possible D gene (5 bases). The ends were cut back, 7 bases at V and 5 bases at J, with 14 bases in the middle. The germline CDR1 and CDR2 sequences are MNHEY and SVGAGI. This CDR3 is 13 amino acids long. CDR3 nucleotide sequence: TGTGCCAGCATGCGGGGCGTTGGAACTGAAGCTTTCTTT. It codes for CASMRGVGTEAFF.

The chain links TRBV7-6 to TRBJ1-1; 7 positions match TRBD1. CDR1 and CDR2 from the germline V gene are SGHVS and FNYEAQ. CDR3 size: 13 residues. The ends lost 5 bases at V and 5 bases at J; junction bases unmatched: 5. The CDR3 region has the DNA TGTGCCAGCAGCCGACAGGGTGGAACTGAAGCTTTCTTT. Its translation is CASSRQGGTEAFF.

The rearrangement links TRBV7-2 to TRBJ2-2; D might be TRBD1 (6 bases). Germline V lookup: CDR1 SGHTA, CDR2 FQGNSA. The ends were cut back, 5 bases at V and 7 bases at J, with 17 bases in the middle. The CDR3 extends over 15 amino acids. The CDR3 DNA reads as TGTGCCAGCAGCCCCCAGGGGAGCTGGTACGGGGAGCTGTTTTTT. It translates to CASSPQGSWYGELFF. The full variable domain, in which reference TRBV7-2 and TRBJ2-2 provide the parts outside the CDR3, is GAGVSQSPSNKVTEKGKDVELRCDPISGHTALYWYRQSLGQGLEFLIYFQGNSAPDKSGLPSDRFSAERTGGSVSTLTIQRTQQEDSAVYLCASSPQGSWYGELFFGEGSRLTVL.

The chain is built from TRBV28 and TRBJ2-2; D is unresolved. Trimming left V 5 bases short and J 1 base short, with 11 bases between. This CDR3 region has 15 residues. CDR1 and CDR2 from the germline V gene are MDHEN and SYDVKM. This CDR3 is CASSPPWGNTGELFF. The CDR3 DNA is TGTGCCAGCAGTCCACCATGGGGGAACACCGGGGAGCTGTTTTTT.

This sequence joins TRBV27 and TRBJ2-7, with D maybe TRBD1 (6 bases). CDR3 size: 16 residues. Germline V gene data show CDR1 as MNHEY and CDR2 as SMNVEV (reference sequence). Between the trimmed V and J ends, which lost 1 base and 3 bases, there was a span of 16 bases. CDR3 nucleotide sequence: TGTGCCAGCAGTTTATTGAGGGGGTCGATTTACTACGAGCAGTACTTC. This translates into CASSLLRGSIYYEQYF.

The gene calls are TRBV10-1 and TRBJ2-1; 10 bases map to TRBD2. The CDR3 has 15 amino acids. V shed 5 bases and J 7 bases; nucleotides not matched to a gene: 8. Germline V gene lookup returns CDR1 WNHNN and CDR2 SYGVQD (reference sequence). CDR3 loop: CASSWLAGAGNEQFF. In DNA, the CDR3 is TGCGCCAGCAGTTGGCTAGCGGGAGCAGGTAATGAGCAGTTCTTC.

The rearrangement links TRBV27 to TRBJ2-2; D remains ambiguous. This CDR3 has 15 residues. Trimming cost V 5 bases and J 1 base, with 11 bases left between them. Germline loops: CDR1 MNHEY, CDR2 SMNVEV (reference sequence). The CDR3 loop reads CASSEESQNTGELFF. CDR3 bases: TGTGCCAGCAGTGAGGAAAGTCAGAACACCGGGGAGCTGTTTTTT.

The V gene is TRBV11-1, the J gene TRBJ2-3; D call uncertain. The CDR3 runs 14 residues. Germline lookup yields CDR1 SGHAT and CDR2 FQDESV (reference sequence). Deletions cut 1 base from V and 6 bases from J, with 11 bases between. This CDR3 is CASSLGLPADTQYF. CDR3 in DNA: TGTGCCAGCAGCTTAGGTCTCCCTGCTGATACGCAGTATTTT.

The chain couples TRBV6-4 to TRBJ2-2, with D maybe TRBD2 (6 bases). V lost 6 bases, J lost 6 bases, and 14 bases lay in between. This CDR3 has 14 amino acids. Germline loops: CDR1 MRHNA, CDR2 SNTAGT. DNA for the CDR3: TGTGCCAGCAGGGTTGTGGAGGGAGCCGGGGAGCTGTTTTTT. Protein sequence: CASRVVEGAGELFF.